This entry describes one TCR beta chain. This CDR3 is also generated by other DNA sequences in the sample. In the original workflow: Estimates of nucleated cell counts were drawn from the amplification of reference gene primers. Method: immunoSEQ multiplex PCR; TCRdb's copy keeps in-frame clones and lacks some. V and J calls and clone size come straight from that table; D and trimming were deduced from the DNA. The sample has around 240,000 clones; roughly 84% are singletons. The source of the sample is a study of blood T cell repertoires in COVID-19. On the study more broadly: Donors in the United States, Italy and Spain gave samples during acute or convalescent COVID-19. From T cells, B-cell-depleted T cells, or PBMCs came the material, which was cDNA or gDNA.

CDR3 length: 15 amino acids. Germline V gives CDR1 KGHDR, CDR2 SFDVKD. The germline V and J ends were trimmed by 0 bases and 4 bases, with 8 bases remaining between them. Sequences were obtained from peripheral blood. The chain couples TRBV24-1 to TRBJ2-2; D is undetermined. The receptor's source is a woman in her forties who had recovered from COVID-19. This CDR3 reads CATSDLRVSTGELFF. The CDR3 DNA reads TGTGCCACCAGTGATTTGCGGGTTAGCACCGGGGAGCTGTTTTTT.